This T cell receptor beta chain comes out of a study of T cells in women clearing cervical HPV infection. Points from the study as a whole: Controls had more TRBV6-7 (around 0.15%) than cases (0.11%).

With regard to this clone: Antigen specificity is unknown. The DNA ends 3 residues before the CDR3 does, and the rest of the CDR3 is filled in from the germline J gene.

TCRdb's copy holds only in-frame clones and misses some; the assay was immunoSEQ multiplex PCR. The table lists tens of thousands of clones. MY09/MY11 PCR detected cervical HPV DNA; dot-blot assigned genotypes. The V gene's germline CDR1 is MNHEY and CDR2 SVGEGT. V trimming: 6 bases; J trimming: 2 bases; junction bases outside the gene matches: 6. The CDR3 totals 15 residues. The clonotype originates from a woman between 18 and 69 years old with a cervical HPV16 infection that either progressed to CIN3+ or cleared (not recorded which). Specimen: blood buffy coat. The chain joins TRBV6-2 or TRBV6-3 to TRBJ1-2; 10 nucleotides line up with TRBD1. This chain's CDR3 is CASSSEGQGNYGYTF. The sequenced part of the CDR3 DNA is TGTGCCAGCAGCTCAGAGGGACAGGGGAACTATGGC.